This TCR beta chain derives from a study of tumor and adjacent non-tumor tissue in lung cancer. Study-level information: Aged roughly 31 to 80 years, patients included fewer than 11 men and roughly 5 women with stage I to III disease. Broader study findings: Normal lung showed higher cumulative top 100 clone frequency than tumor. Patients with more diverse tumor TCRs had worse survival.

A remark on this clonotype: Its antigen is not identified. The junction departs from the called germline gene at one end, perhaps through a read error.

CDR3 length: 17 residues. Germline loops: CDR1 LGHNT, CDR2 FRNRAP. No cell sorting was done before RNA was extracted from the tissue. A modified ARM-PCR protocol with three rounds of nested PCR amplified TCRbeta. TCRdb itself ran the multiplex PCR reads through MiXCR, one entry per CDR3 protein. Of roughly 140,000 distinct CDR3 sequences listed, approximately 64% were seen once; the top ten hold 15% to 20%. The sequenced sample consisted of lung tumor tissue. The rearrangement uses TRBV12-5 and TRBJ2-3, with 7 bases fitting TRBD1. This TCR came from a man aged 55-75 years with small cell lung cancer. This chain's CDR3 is CASGLGRGLGGPDTQYF. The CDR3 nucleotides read TGTGCTAGTGGCTTGGGTAGGGGGCTAGGTGGTCCAGATACGCAGTATTTT.